Shown below are 5 T cell receptor beta chains from a single sample sequenced in a study of human T cells and chemical hapten exposure. Described time point: patch test 1, 2 weeks after DPC sensitization. Noted treatment: therapeutic diphenylcyclopropenone sensitization with weekly scalp DPC. One entry per CDR3 protein results from TCRdb running MiXCR on the RACE reads. Among 95,000 to 100,000 distinct CDR3 sequences listed, roughly 12% were seen once. The sample in question was whole blood, obtained in connection with sensitization to the hapten diphenylcyclopropenone (DPC). The receptors come from a woman aged 35 to 49 with alopecia areata. Some clones in this sample may be carry-over from other donors' samples.

The DNA for the CDR3 is TGTGCCAGCAGCTTAGCAACAGGGGGTAGAAACGAGCAGTACTTC. Translation gives CASSLATGGRNEQYF. The rearrangement uses TRBV7-2 and TRBJ2-7; 8 nucleotides align to TRBD1. The CDR3 runs to 15 residues. Germline V gene sequence: CDR1 SGHTA, CDR2 FQGNSA. V lost 0 bases, J lost 5 bases, and 6 bases stayed unmatched.

The chain couples TRBV7-2 to TRBJ2-5, with D perhaps TRBD1 or TRBD2 (5 bases each). Germline V gene lookup returns CDR1 SGHTA and CDR2 FQGNSA. V was pared by 5 bases and J by 7 bases, with 14 bases between. The CDR3 is made up of 13 amino acids. The CDR3 DNA follows: TGTGCCAGCAGCGGGGGAGACGGCTTGACCCAGTACTTC. This encodes CASSGGDGLTQYF.

This clonotype was seen ten or more times. The CDR3 reads CASSNRTSGRSGEQFF. CDR3 nucleotide sequence: TGTGCCAGCAGCAATCGGACTAGCGGGAGGTCGGGTGAGCAGTTCTTC. This chain uses TRBV7-3 with TRBJ2-1; 14 bases align to TRBD2. CDR3 size: 16 residues. Germline assignment: CDR1 SGHTA and CDR2 FQGTGA. V lost 5 bases to trimming and J lost 9 bases; unmatched junction nucleotides: 9.

To note about this clonotype: This may arise from a read error, as a much more abundant clone is one base away. The V call is TRBV4-3, the J call TRBJ2-4; TRBD2 agrees at 16 bases. This CDR3 has 21 amino acids. Germline CDR1 LGHNA, CDR2 YSLEER. CDR3 in amino acids: CASSQDVQGTSGRATKNIKYF. CDR3 bases: TGCGCCAGCAGCCAAGATGTGCAAGGGACTAGCGGGAGGGCAACCAAAAACATTAAGTACTTC.

This clonotype was picked up many times. The V call is TRBV7-9, the J call TRBJ2-1; D not certain. CDR1 is SEHNR and CDR2 is FQNEAQ in the germline V gene (reference sequence). The CDR3 sequence is 14 residues long. V gave up 5 bases and J gave up 2 bases, with 10 bases separating them. The CDR3 DNA is TGTGCCAGCAGCCCAATCAAGACCTACAATGAGCAGTTCTTC. Residues: CASSPIKTYNEQFF.